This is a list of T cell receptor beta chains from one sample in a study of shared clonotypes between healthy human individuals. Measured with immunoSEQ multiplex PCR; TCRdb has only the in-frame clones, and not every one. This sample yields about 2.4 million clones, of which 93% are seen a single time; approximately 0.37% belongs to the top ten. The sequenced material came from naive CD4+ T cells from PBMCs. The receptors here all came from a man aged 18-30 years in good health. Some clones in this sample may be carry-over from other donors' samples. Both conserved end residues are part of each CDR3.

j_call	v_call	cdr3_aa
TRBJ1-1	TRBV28	CASSLLFQNTEAFF
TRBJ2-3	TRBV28	CASSLQGGDTQYF
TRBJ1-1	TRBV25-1	CASSVSRGTEAFF
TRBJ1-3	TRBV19	CASSGPLRGNTIYF
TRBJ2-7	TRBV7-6	CASSLPYRDRVHEQYF
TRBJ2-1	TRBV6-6	CASSYQSSGRSEQFF
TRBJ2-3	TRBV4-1	CASSQAAGGLGDTQYF
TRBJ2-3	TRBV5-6	CASSSLAGADTQYF
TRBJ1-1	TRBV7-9	CASSFLTRVTEAFF
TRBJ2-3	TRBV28	CASSSFLGDTQYF
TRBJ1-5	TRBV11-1	CASSLGQGADQPQHF
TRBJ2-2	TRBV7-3	CASSSLSGSGTGELFF
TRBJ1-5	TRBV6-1	CASGDRGGQPQHF